The present T cell receptor beta chain was sequenced within a study of early T cells in non-severe SARS-CoV-2 infection. V lost 8 bases and J 1 base, leaving 8 bases between the germline ends. This CDR3 spans 13 amino acids. Germline V lookup: CDR1 MNHEY, CDR2 SVGEGT. In its sample, this clonotype was seen many times. Its antigen is currently unknown. Study outcomes and limitations: VDJdb-based matching was biased toward anti-spike CD8 responses and missed private and CD4 specificities.

Each CDR3 protein is one row after TCRdb ran MiXCR on the 5' RACE reads. Of approximately 69,000 distinct CDR3 sequences in the sample, about an eighth are singletons; the top ten hold around 6.7%. This chain joins TRBV6-2 or TRBV6-3 and TRBJ2-2; no firm D call. The specimen was whole blood. This clonotype was obtained from an adult who was a healthcare worker with PCR-confirmed SARS-CoV-2 infection or an uninfected control (not recorded which). This CDR3 reads CASLRQNTGELFF. DNA for the CDR3: TGTGCCAGCCTGAGACAGAACACCGGGGAGCTGTTTTTT.